This T cell receptor beta chain is from a study of blood T cell repertoires in COVID-19 (dated by TCRdb to 2019 to 2021). Regarding the research as a whole: Samples covering the acute and convalescent phases of COVID-19 were provided by collaborators in the United States, Italy and Spain. The material from the prospective study consisted of cDNA or gDNA derived from T cells, B-cell-depleted T cells, or PBMCs. Subjects who had been exposed to COVID-19, were actively infected with it, or had recovered from it provided the deeply sampled blood TCRbeta repertoires that made up the dataset. A freely available public database, intended as a resource for researchers studying the immune response to SARS-CoV-2, is where the repertoires were released. The samples were drawn from two sources: the first 160 participants of the ongoing ImmuneRACE study, and over 950 subjects contributed by 6 global collaborators. A de-identified subject ID, COVID-19 status, age in years and sex were almost always included in the sample metadata. Where available, HLA class I and class II types were taken from metadata supplied by the sample provider and were not determined by assay-based typing.

TCRbeta CDR3 regions were amplified from genomic DNA using the immunoSEQ Assay, a bias-controlled multiplex PCR. In the paper's pipeline: Nucleated cell counts per sample were estimated from amplification of reference gene primers within the assay. To quantify the absolute abundance of each unique TCRbeta CDR3 rearrangement, sequence reads were collapsed and filtered. For each sample, productive Simpson clonality was calculated as the square root of Simpson's diversity index across productive rearrangements. Here the immuneACCESS table is served through TCRdb, limited to in-frame sequences with V and J called. Missing clones are a known gap in these copies; in checked studies unresolved V genes cover under half, and the rest lacks a known reason. The D gene and trimming were derived from the DNA, and the V and J assignments and clone size from that table. This sample is represented by approximately 90,000 clones; roughly 86% of them were singletons. The ten largest clones capture under 8% of the sample.

With regard to this clone: Its antigen remains unidentified. No per-base quality is available; no much larger clone lies one base away.

V loses 1 base, J loses 6 bases, and the germline ends lie 8 bases apart. The CDR3 runs 13 amino acids, cysteine and phenylalanine included. Of the read, only the CDR3 DNA is kept; its 39 bases are in frame from base 1. Taken from the germline V gene, the CDR1 and CDR2 loops are SGHDT and YYEEEE. The paper as a whole reports these results and caveats: Clinical and demographic metadata were provided uncurated, with the amount varying by source and participant.

The collaborating institutions used their own protocols to collect whole blood in K2EDTA tubes. For TCRbeta analysis, collaborators shipped samples in one of three forms: frozen whole blood, isolated PBMCs, or DNA extracted from either of those sample types. The sequence came from a human donor with acute or convalescent COVID-19. The donor label of this sample is uncertain. Material: peripheral blood. This chain is built from TRBV5-6 and TRBJ1-5, with no confident D gene call. The DNA is TGTGCCAGCAGCTTGTCAGGTATTCAGCCCCAGCATTTT. It encodes CASSLSGIQPQHF.